This T cell receptor beta chain was profiled in a study of blood T cells in healthy people across ages. Combining a sample-barcoded 5' primer with a J-beta primer mix, a second PCR ran for 7 to 11 cycles. TCRdb processed the 5' RACE reads anew with MiXCR; each CDR3 protein has one entry. The top ten hold around 4% of the sample, which has roughly 1.5 million distinct CDR3 sequences, approximately 43% seen once. As for this clonotype: Its antigen remains unknown. Sequence at one end of the junction differs from germline and may be a read error.

Study-level results: It was not known whether donors were CMV positive (a possible confounder of expanded clonotype changes). Significant beta diversity loss was already apparent by age approximately 36, declining roughly linearly.

The sample taken for sequencing was blood. The clonotype comes from a woman aged 18-30 years in good health.

CDR3 sequence: CASNQVYREAHEQFF. The CDR3 DNA follows: TGCGCCAGCAACCAAGTCTACAGGGAGGCCCATGAGCAGTTCTTC. V is TRBV4-1 and J is TRBJ2-1, with D tentatively TRBD1 or TRBD2 (6 bases each). Looked up from germline, CDR1 is MGHRA and CDR2 is YSYEKL. The CDR3 has 15 residues.